These T cell receptor beta chains were read from a single sample in a study of T cells in Graves' hyperthyroidism and ophthalmopathy. From the multiplex PCR reads, TCRdb called clonotypes with MiXCR, one entry per CDR3 protein. This table has about 290,000 distinct CDR3 sequences, about 13% appearing once. The source material was blood. These receptors were taken from a woman aged 40 to 49 with Graves' hyperthyroidism. CDR3s leave out the opening cysteine and the closing phenylalanine or tryptophan. Each record gives: V gene, J gene, CDR3 protein.

TRBV5-6	TRBJ1-2	AISFGRNYGYT
TRBV9	TRBJ1-4	ASSGTGGRNEKLF
TRBV27	TRBJ2-7	ASSPTRSYEQY
TRBV19	TRBJ2-7	ASSLAGRGYEQY
TRBV7-8	TRBJ1-5	ASNLGTDSNQPQH
TRBV6-2/TRBV6-3	TRBJ2-2	ACGQAGELF
TRBV2	TRBJ2-5	ASINSDRGETQY
TRBV18	TRBJ2-7	ASSPGYCEQY
TRBV28	TRBJ1-5	ASSFRGHNQPQH
TRBV20-1	TRBJ1-2	SASNTAYHGYT
TRBV3-1	TRBJ2-7	ASSGTPTIGQY
TRBV11-2	TRBJ2-7	ASSLKPRGSYEQY
TRBV27	TRBJ1-6	ASRWGMPSSPLH
TRBV30	TRBJ2-1	AWRGLESYNEQF
TRBV6-1	TRBJ1-1	ASSVTGGSNTEAF
TRBV7-9	TRBJ2-7	ASSFSPGQGTYEQY
TRBV11-2	TRBJ1-1	ASSVLWQGDTEAF
TRBV5-5	TRBJ2-5	ASSSMETQY
TRBV30	TRBJ2-3	AWTSGRTDTQY
TRBV9	TRBJ2-7	ASSVDRGRFGEQY
TRBV11-3	TRBJ2-3	ASSDRLAETDTQY
TRBV5-6	TRBJ2-7	ASSPGPRLPYEQY
TRBV2	TRBJ2-7	ASRRTGLTSYEQY
TRBV3-1	TRBJ2-3	ASSQQGTWTDTQY
TRBV18	TRBJ2-7	ASSPRVAGEGGEQY
TRBV30	TRBJ2-3	AWRDPDTQY
TRBV6-1	TRBJ2-1	ASTGGVGQETVGNEQF
TRBV7-2	TRBJ1-1	ASSRGGVDGTEAF
TRBV29-1	TRBJ2-5	SVPVGGAGETQY
TRBV25-1	TRBJ1-2	ASSDGTGNLNYGYT
TRBV28	TRBJ1-1	ASSPWAVQNTEAF
TRBV7-9	TRBJ1-1	ASTPSMNTEAF
TRBV10-3	TRBJ1-3	ATTAAGTFSGNTIY
TRBV7-6	TRBJ2-5	ASSPQYTQETQY
TRBV19	TRBJ1-1	ASSPTGIGTEAF
TRBV11-3	TRBJ2-3	ASSPFGDGDTQY
TRBV5-5	TRBJ2-7	ASSLALYRGGFHEQY
TRBV5-6	TRBJ2-1	ASSSGLEINEQF
TRBV20-1	TRBJ2-7	SARVVRDSYEQY
TRBV20-1	TRBJ1-5	SARVDRDQPQH
TRBV11-3	TRBJ1-2	ASSSIYGTDPRGYT
TRBV3-1	TRBJ2-4	ASSQEWLAKNIQY
TRBV12-3/TRBV12-4	TRBJ2-7	ASSLDFTYEQY
TRBV19	TRBJ1-5	ASSIDTVINQPQH
TRBV12-3/TRBV12-4	TRBJ2-4	ASSPTRSSQY
TRBV10-1	TRBJ1-3	ASQTSRTGEDGNTIY
TRBV12-3/TRBV12-4	TRBJ2-7	ASSFGFGRQPSYEQY
TRBV5-1	TRBJ1-1	ASSGSEAGGGGYTEAF
TRBV3-1	TRBJ2-1	ASSPRGTGTSGTKPYNEQF
TRBV6-1	TRBJ1-5	ASTGTAAGPQH
TRBV27	TRBJ1-2	ARTLAGTPYGYT
TRBV7-6	TRBJ2-3	ASSRGQSGTDTQY
TRBV24-1	TRBJ2-7	ATSDGQGAQEQY
TRBV7-2	TRBJ2-5	ASSSPNQETQY
TRBV6-4	TRBJ2-3	ASRAGVADTQY
TRBV20-1	TRBJ2-3	SASVMWDSRTDTQY
TRBV3-1	TRBJ2-7	ASSQQGTGGEQY
TRBV30	TRBJ1-2	AWRTGGYT
TRBV19	TRBJ2-3	ASSPDGVTDTQY